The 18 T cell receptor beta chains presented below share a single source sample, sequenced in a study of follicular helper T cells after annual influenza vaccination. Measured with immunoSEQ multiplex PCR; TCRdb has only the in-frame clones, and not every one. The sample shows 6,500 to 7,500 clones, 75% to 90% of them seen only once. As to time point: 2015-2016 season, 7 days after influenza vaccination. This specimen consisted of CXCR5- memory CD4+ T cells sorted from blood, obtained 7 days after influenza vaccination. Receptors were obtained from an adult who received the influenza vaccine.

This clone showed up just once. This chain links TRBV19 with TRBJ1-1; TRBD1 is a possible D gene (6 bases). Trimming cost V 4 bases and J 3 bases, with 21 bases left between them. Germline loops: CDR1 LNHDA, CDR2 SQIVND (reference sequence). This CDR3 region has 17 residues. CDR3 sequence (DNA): TGTGCCAGTAGTACCCGGGCCTTGGGAAGGGGGGACACTGAAGCTTTCTTT. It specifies CASSTRALGRGDTEAFF. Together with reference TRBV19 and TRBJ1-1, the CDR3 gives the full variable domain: DGGITQSPKYLFRKEGQNVTLSCEQNLNHDAMYWYRQDPGQGLRLIYYSQIVNDFQKGDIAEGYSVSREKKESFPLTVTSAQKNPTAFYLCASSTRALGRGDTEAFFGQGTRLTVV.

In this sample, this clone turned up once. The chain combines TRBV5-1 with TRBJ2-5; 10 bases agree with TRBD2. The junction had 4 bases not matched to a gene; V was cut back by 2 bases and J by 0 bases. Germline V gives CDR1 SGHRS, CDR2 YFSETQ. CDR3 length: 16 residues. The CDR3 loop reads CASSLGSGGYQETQYF. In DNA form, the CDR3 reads TGCGCCAGCAGCTTAGGTAGCGGGGGGTACCAAGAGACCCAGTACTTC.

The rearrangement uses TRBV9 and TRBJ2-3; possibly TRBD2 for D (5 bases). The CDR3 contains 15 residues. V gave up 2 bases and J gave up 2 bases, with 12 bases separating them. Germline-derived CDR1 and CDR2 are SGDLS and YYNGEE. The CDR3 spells CASSVSAEPTDTQYF. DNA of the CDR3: TGTGCCAGCAGCGTGTCAGCGGAACCCACAGATACGCAGTATTTT.

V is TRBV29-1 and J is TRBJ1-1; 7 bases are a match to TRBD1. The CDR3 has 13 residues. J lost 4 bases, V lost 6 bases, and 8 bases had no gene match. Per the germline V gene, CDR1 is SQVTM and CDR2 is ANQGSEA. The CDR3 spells CSVAGQWVTEAFF. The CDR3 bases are TGCAGCGTCGCGGGACAGTGGGTCACTGAAGCTTTCTTT.

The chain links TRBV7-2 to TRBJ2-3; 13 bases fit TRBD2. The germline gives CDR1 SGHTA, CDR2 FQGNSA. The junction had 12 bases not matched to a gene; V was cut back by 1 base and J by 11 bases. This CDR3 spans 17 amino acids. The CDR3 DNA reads TGTGCCAGCAGCTTAGGAGGACTAGCGGGGGCCCCCCTTAGGCAGTATTTT. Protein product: CASSLGGLAGAPLRQYF.

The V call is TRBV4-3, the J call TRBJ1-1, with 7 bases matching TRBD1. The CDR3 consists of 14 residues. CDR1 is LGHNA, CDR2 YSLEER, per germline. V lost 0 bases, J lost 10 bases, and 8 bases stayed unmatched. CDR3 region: CASSQDPRQGGAFF. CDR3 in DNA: TGCGCCAGCAGCCAAGATCCTCGACAGGGTGGAGCTTTCTTT.

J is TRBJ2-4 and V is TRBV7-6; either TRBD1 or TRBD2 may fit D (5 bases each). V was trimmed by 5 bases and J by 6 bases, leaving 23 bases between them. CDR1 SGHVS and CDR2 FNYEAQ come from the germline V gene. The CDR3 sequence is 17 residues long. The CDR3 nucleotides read TGTGCCAGCAGCGCAATTTACAGGTCGAGAGGGCTAAACATTCAGTACTTC. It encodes CASSAIYRSRGLNIQYF.

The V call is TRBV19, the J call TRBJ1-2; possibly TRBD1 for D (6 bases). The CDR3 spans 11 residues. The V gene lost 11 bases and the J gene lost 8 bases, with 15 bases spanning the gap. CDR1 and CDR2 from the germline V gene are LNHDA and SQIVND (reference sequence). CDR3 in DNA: TGTGCCGTGACAGGAGGGGTCGGCTACACCTTC. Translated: CAVTGGVGYTF.

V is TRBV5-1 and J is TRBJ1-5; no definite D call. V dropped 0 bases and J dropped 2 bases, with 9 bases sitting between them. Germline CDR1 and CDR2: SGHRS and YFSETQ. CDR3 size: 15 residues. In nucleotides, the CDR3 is TGCGCCAGCAGCTTGGACCCGATAGGCAATCAGCCCCAGCATTTT. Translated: CASSLDPIGNQPQHF.

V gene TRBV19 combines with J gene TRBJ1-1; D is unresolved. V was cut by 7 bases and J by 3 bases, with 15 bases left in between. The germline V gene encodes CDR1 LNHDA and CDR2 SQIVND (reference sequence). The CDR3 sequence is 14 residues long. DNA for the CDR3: TGTGCCAGTAAAGAGAGGTCTAAGGACACTGAAGCTTTCTTT. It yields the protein CASKERSKDTEAFF. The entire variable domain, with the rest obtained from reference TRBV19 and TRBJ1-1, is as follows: DGGITQSPKYLFRKEGQNVTLSCEQNLNHDAMYWYRQDPGQGLRLIYYSQIVNDFQKGDIAEGYSVSREKKESFPLTVTSAQKNPTAFYLCASKERSKDTEAFFGQGTRLTVV.

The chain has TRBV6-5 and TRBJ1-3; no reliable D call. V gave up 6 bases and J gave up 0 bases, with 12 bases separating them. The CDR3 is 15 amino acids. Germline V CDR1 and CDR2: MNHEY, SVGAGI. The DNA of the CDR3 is TGTGCCAGCAGCTTGCTAGGATACTCTGGAAACACCATATATTTT. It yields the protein CASSLLGYSGNTIYF.

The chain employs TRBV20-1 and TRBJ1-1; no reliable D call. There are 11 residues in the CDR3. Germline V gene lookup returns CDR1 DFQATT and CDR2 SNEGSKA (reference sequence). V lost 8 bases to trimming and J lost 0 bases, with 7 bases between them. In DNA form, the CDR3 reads TGCAGTCTCGACTTGAACACTGAAGCTTTCTTT. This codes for CSLDLNTEAFF.

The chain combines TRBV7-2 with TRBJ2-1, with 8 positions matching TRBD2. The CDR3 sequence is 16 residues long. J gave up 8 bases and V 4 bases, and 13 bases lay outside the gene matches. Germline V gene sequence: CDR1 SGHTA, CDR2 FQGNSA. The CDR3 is CASSSLTGGGIDEQFF. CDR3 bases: TGTGCCAGCAGCTCCTTAACAGGCGGGGGGATCGATGAGCAGTTCTTC.

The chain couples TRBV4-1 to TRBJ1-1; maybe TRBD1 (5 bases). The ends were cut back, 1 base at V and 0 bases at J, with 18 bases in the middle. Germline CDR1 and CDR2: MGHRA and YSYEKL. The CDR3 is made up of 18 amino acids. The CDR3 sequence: CASSQGEGSRFMNTEAFF. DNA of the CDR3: TGCGCCAGCAGCCAAGGGGAGGGGAGTCGGTTCATGAACACTGAAGCTTTCTTT.

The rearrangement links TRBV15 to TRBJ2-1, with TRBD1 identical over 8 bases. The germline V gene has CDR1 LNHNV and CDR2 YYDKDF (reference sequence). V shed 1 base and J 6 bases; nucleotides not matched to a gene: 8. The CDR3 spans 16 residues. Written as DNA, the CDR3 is TGTGCCACCAGCAGAGGGTTAGGACAGGGTGTCAATGAGCAGTTCTTC. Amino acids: CATSRGLGQGVNEQFF.

DNA for the CDR3: TGTGCCATCAGTTTCAGGGGTGAGAACACTGAAGCTTTCTTT. Translation: CAISFRGENTEAFF. The chain joins TRBV10-3 to TRBJ1-1, with D maybe TRBD1 (6 bases). Germline assignment: CDR1 ENHRY and CDR2 SYGVKD. The V end lost 5 bases, the J end lost 1 base, and 11 bases lay between the germline ends. The CDR3 runs 14 residues.

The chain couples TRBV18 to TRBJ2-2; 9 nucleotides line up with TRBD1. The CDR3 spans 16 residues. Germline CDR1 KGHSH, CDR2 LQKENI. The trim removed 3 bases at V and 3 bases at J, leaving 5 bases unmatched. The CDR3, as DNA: TGTGCCAGCTCACCTCCGGGACAGGGTGACACCGGGGAGCTGTTTTTT. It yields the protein CASSPPGQGDTGELFF.

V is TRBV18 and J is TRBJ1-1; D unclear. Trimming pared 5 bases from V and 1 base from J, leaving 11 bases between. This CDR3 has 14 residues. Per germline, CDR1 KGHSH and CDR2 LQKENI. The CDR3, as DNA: TGTGCCAGCTCATTAAATACAGCGAACACTGAAGCTTTCTTT. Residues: CASSLNTANTEAFF.